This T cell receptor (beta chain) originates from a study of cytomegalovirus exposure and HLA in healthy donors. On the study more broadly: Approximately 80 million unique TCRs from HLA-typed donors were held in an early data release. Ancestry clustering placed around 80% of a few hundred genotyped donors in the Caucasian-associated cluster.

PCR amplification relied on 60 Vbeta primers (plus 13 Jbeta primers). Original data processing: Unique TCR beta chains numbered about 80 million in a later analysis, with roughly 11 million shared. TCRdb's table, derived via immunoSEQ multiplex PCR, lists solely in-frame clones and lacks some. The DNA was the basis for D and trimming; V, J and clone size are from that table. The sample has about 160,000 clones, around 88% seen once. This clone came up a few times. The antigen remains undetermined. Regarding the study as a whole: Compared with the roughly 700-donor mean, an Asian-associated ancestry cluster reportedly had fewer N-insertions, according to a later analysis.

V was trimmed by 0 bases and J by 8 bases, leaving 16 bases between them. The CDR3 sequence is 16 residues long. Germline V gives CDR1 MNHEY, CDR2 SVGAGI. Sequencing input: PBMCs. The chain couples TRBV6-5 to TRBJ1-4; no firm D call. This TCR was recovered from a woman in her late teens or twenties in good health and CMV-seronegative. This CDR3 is CASSYSGGRRGEKLFF. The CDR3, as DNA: TGTGCCAGCAGTTACTCGGGTGGGCGGAGAGGGGAAAAACTGTTTTTT.